Below are 29 T cell receptor beta chains sequenced from a single sample in a study of cytomegalovirus exposure and HLA in healthy donors. The PCR made use of 60 Vbeta and 13 Jbeta primers. Clones were read by immunoSEQ multiplex PCR, and TCRdb kept only the in-frame ones, dropping some. The profile shows tens of thousands of clones, roughly 80% of them singletons. The material sequenced was PBMCs. The receptors were gathered from a man under 40 in good health and CMV-seronegative.

CDR3 bases: TGTGCCAGCAGCTTAGGGTACAGGGTCGATGGCTACACCTTC. Protein product: CASSLGYRVDGYTF. The rearrangement joins TRBV7-2 to TRBJ1-2, with D perhaps TRBD1 (6 bases). V lost 1 base and J 6 bases, leaving 12 bases between the germline ends. This CDR3 has 14 residues. The germline CDR1 and CDR2 sequences are SGHTA and FQGNSA. Looking up the rest from reference TRBV7-2 and TRBJ1-2 gives the full variable domain: GAGVSQSPSNKVTEKGKDVELRCDPISGHTALYWYRQSLGQGLEFLIYFQGNSAPDKSGLPSDRFSAERTGGSVSTLTIQRTQQEDSAVYLCASSLGYRVDGYTFGSGTRLTVV.

The V gene is TRBV6-5, the J gene TRBJ2-3; a weak D match, TRBD2 (6 bases). Germline CDR1 is MNHEY and CDR2 is SVGAGI. The V gene lost 6 bases and the J gene lost 2 bases, with 12 bases spanning the gap. The CDR3 totals 14 residues. CDR3 protein: CASSLGEATDTQYF. CDR3 coding DNA: TGTGCCAGCAGCCTTGGGGAGGCCACAGATACGCAGTATTTT.

This clone occurred a few times. The chain couples TRBV7-9 to TRBJ2-2; a weak D match, TRBD1 (5 bases). Deletions cut 2 bases from V and 4 bases from J, with 14 bases between. From germline, CDR1 is SEHNR and CDR2 FQNEAQ (reference sequence). The CDR3 consists of 16 residues. The CDR3 sequence is CASSLKPQGFTGELFF. The DNA for the CDR3 is TGTGCCAGCAGCTTAAAACCGCAGGGCTTCACCGGGGAGCTGTTTTTT.

This clone was recorded a few times. The chain uses TRBV27 and TRBJ2-3; 7 bases fit TRBD2. CDR3 length: 15 amino acids. The germline gives CDR1 MNHEY, CDR2 SMNVEV (reference sequence). The J segment lost 1 base and the V segment lost 4 bases, leaving 5 bases of the junction unmatched. CDR3 sequence: CASSSRLAGTDTQYF. CDR3 nucleotide sequence: TGTGCCAGCAGTTCAAGACTAGCCGGCACAGATACGCAGTATTTT.

This clone was seen a handful of times. V gene TRBV7-2 combines with J gene TRBJ1-5; D remains unclear. The CDR3 length is 13 residues. Between the trimmed V and J ends, which lost 1 base and 5 bases, there was a span of 6 bases. Germline V lookup: CDR1 SGHTA, CDR2 FQGNSA. CDR3 nucleotides: TGTGCCAGCAGCTTAGTCCGGGATCAGCCCCAGCATTTT. Translating gives CASSLVRDQPQHF.

The chain combines TRBV6-5 with TRBJ2-7; 11 bases map to TRBD2. The CDR3 has 15 amino acids. After removal of 6 bases from V and 0 bases from J, the junction contained 4 bases not matched to a gene. CDR1 MNHEY and CDR2 SVGAGI come from the germline V gene. CDR3 sequence: CASRLAGESSYEQYF. In DNA form, the CDR3 reads TGTGCCAGCAGACTAGCGGGGGAGAGCTCCTACGAGCAGTACTTC.

This sequence joins TRBV28 and TRBJ2-6, with TRBD1 matching over 11 bases. The germline V gene encodes CDR1 MDHEN and CDR2 SYDVKM. The CDR3 runs to 17 residues. The V gene end was trimmed by 5 bases and the J gene end by 0 bases; junction bases not matched to a gene: 3. The CDR3 region has the DNA TGTGCCAGCAGTCACGGACAGGGGGCCTCTGGGGCCAACGTCCTGACTTTC. Protein: CASSHGQGASGANVLTF.

The genes are TRBV11-3 and TRBJ2-7, with 9 nucleotides matching TRBD1. The CDR3 consists of 14 residues. The V gene end was trimmed by 6 bases and the J gene end by 0 bases; junction bases not matched to a gene: 3. Germline assignment: CDR1 SGHNT and CDR2 YENEEA. Here the CDR3 reads CASSRTGASYEQYF. CDR3 sequence (DNA): TGTGCCAGCAGTCGGACAGGGGCCTCCTACGAGCAGTACTTC.

The rearrangement links TRBV5-5 to TRBJ2-1; 9 nucleotides agree with TRBD2. Trimming took 3 bases from V and 9 from J; bases not matched to a gene: 7. The germline gives CDR1 SGHKS, CDR2 YYEKEE (reference sequence). The CDR3 length is 14 residues. The CDR3 bases are TGTGCCAGCAGCTCCTTCCTAGCGGGGAGTGAGCAGTTCTTC. It codes for CASSSFLAGSEQFF.

The V and J genes are TRBV11-3 and TRBJ2-2; 10 positions agree with TRBD2. The V gene's germline CDR1 is SGHNT and CDR2 YENEEA. The CDR3 loop spans 16 amino acids. The trim removed 3 bases at V and 9 bases at J, leaving 10 bases unmatched. In DNA, the CDR3 is TGTGCCAGCAGCTTTTCTACTAGCGGGGTACCCTGGGAGCTGTTTTTT. This gives the protein CASSFSTSGVPWELFF.

The V and J genes are TRBV7-2 and TRBJ2-2; 7 positions agree with TRBD2. Germline trimming cut 4 bases from V and 1 base from J; bases unmatched to any gene: 6. The CDR3 runs 16 residues. The V gene's germline CDR1 is SGHTA and CDR2 FQGNSA. CDR3 protein: CASSSRGSLNTGELFF. The CDR3 DNA reads TGTGCCAGCAGCTCCCGCGGGAGTTTGAACACCGGGGAGCTGTTTTTT.

This clone came up once. The chain is built from TRBV19 and TRBJ1-2; 10 bases line up with TRBD1. V dropped 7 bases and J dropped 3; count of bases not matched to a gene: 11. The germline CDR1 and CDR2 sequences are LNHDA and SQIVND (reference sequence). This CDR3 spans 16 amino acids. The CDR3 reads CASKMTGTGVDYGYTF. CDR3 DNA: TGTGCCAGTAAGATGACCGGGACAGGGGTGGACTATGGCTACACCTTC.

Points on this clone: Sequence at one end of the junction differs from germline and may be a read error. The CDR3 is CSSSSPRVYEQYF. The CDR3 DNA follows: TGTTCCAGCAGCTCTCCGAGAGTCTACGAGCAGTACTTC. The chain joins TRBV7-9 to TRBJ2-7, with D uncertain. Germline V CDR1 and CDR2: SEHNR, FQNEAQ (reference sequence). CDR3 length: 13 residues.

The chain employs TRBV7-2 and TRBJ2-2, with 12 bases identical to TRBD2. J lost 7 bases, V lost 5 bases, and 2 bases had no gene match. This CDR3 comprises 14 residues. CDR1 SGHTA and CDR2 FQGNSA come from the germline V gene. The CDR3 DNA reads as TGTGCCAGCAGCGCGGGACTAGCGGGCGGGGAGCTGTTTTTT. Translating it yields CASSAGLAGGELFF.

This sequence joins TRBV2 and TRBJ1-1, with D perhaps TRBD1 (5 bases). This CDR3 comprises 14 residues. Germline CDR1 is SNHLY and CDR2 is FYNNEI. V gave up 1 base and J gave up 3 bases, with 9 bases separating them. CDR3 region: CASSEVPRDTEAFF. CDR3 coding DNA: TGTGCCAGCAGTGAAGTACCCAGGGACACTGAAGCTTTCTTT. Combining the CDR3 with reference TRBV2 and TRBJ1-1 gives the whole variable domain EPEVTQTPSHQVTQMGQEVILRCVPISNHLYFYWYRQILGQKVEFLVSFYNNEISEKSEIFDDQFSVERPDGSNFTLKIRSTKLEDSAMYFCASSEVPRDTEAFFGQGTRLTVV.

V usage is TRBV30 and J usage is TRBJ1-2; no clear D. The CDR3 has 11 residues. V was pared by 1 base and J by 5 bases, with 5 bases between. Looked up from germline, CDR1 is GTSNPN and CDR2 is SVGIG (reference sequence). The CDR3, as DNA: TGTGCCTGGAGTGCCCTATATGGCTACACCTTC. It is translated as CAWSALYGYTF.

In DNA form, the CDR3 reads TGTGCCAGCAGCCCGACAGGACTCTCTGGGGCCAACGTCCTGACTTTC. The encoded protein is CASSPTGLSGANVLTF. V and J are TRBV28 and TRBJ2-6; tentative D call: TRBD1 (6 bases). From germline, CDR1 is MDHEN and CDR2 SYDVKM. V lost 6 bases to trimming and J lost 0 bases, with 12 bases between them. The CDR3 length is 16 residues.

This clone was detected only a few times. V is TRBV7-8 and J is TRBJ1-5, with D possibly TRBD1 on 5 matching bases. The germline V gene encodes CDR1 SGHVS and CDR2 FQNEAQ. The V gene lost 2 bases and the J gene lost 7 bases, with 18 bases spanning the gap. The CDR3 loop spans 16 amino acids. CDR3 loop: CASSLSSQGGLQPQHF. For the CDR3, the DNA is TGTGCCAGCAGCTTAAGTAGTCAGGGAGGCCTCCAGCCCCAGCATTTT.

This clone was seen only once. Relative to the germline gene, one junction end is altered; a read error may explain this. The CDR3 sequence is CSSSSSSTGSSYEQYF. In DNA, the CDR3 is TGTTCCAGCAGCTCCAGTTCTACAGGGAGCTCCTACGAGCAGTACTTC. The chain recombines TRBV7-9 with TRBJ2-7, with D perhaps TRBD1 (6 bases). This CDR3 has 16 amino acids. Germline V gene sequence: CDR1 SEHNR, CDR2 FQNEAQ (reference sequence). The full variable domain, in which reference TRBV7-9 and TRBJ2-7 provide the parts outside the CDR3, is DTGVSQNPRHKITKRGQNVTFRCDPISEHNRLYWYRQTLGQGPEFLTYFQNEAQLEKSRLLSDRFSAERPKGSFSTLEIQRTEQGDSAMYLCSSSSSSTGSSYEQYFGPGTRLTVT.

This clone appeared a single time. This sequence joins TRBV2 and TRBJ2-7; 9 bases line up with TRBD2. V lost 7 bases, J lost 6 bases, and 7 bases stayed unmatched. The V gene's germline CDR1 is SNHLY and CDR2 FYNNEI. CDR3 length: 13 amino acids. The CDR3 DNA is TGTGCCAGCAAACTTAGCGGGAGTGGCGAGCAGTACTTC. It encodes CASKLSGSGEQYF. Looking up the rest from reference TRBV2 and TRBJ2-7 gives the full variable domain: EPEVTQTPSHQVTQMGQEVILRCVPISNHLYFYWYRQILGQKVEFLVSFYNNEISEKSEIFDDQFSVERPDGSNFTLKIRSTKLEDSAMYFCASKLSGSGEQYFGPGTRLTVT.

Details on this clone: A read error may account for a junction end that differs from germline. The CDR3 bases are TGTTCCAGCAGCCCTCCGGGACAGGGGGCCTACGAGCAGTACTTC. Protein sequence: CSSSPPGQGAYEQYF. V is TRBV7-9 and J is TRBJ2-7, with 11 positions matching TRBD1. CDR1 and CDR2 from the germline V gene are SEHNR and FQNEAQ (reference sequence). There are 15 residues in the CDR3.

The chain carries TRBV14 and TRBJ2-1; D is ambiguous. The V gene lost 3 bases and the J gene lost 0 bases, with 6 bases spanning the gap. The CDR3 extends over 14 amino acids. Germline CDR1 SGHDN, CDR2 FVKESK. CDR3 DNA sequence: TGTGCCAGCAGCCACCGAGCCTCCTACAATGAGCAGTTCTTC. Its protein product is CASSHRASYNEQFF.

The chain couples TRBV11-2 to TRBJ2-2, with TRBD1 identical over 8 bases. The V and J ends lost 4 bases and 1 base, in that order; junction bases with no gene match: 11. The CDR3 contains 18 residues. The V gene's germline CDR1 is SGHAT and CDR2 FQNNGV. The CDR3 region is CASSSGAYRGKNTGELFF. The CDR3 region has the DNA TGTGCCAGCAGCTCGGGGGCTTACAGGGGGAAGAACACCGGGGAGCTGTTTTTT.

The chain combines TRBV5-8 with TRBJ2-1, with 13 bases fitting TRBD2. The CDR3 extends over 14 amino acids. The germline V gene has CDR1 SGHTS and CDR2 YDEGEE. With 5 bases clipped from V and 12 bases from J, the junction kept 8 bases outside the gene matches. CDR3 sequence reads: CASRRLAGGFLQFF. In DNA form, the CDR3 reads TGTGCCAGCAGAAGACTAGCGGGAGGTTTTTTGCAGTTCTTC.

This chain links TRBV14 with TRBJ1-2; D unresolved. The CDR3 has 14 amino acids. CDR1 and CDR2 from the germline V gene are SGHDN and FVKESK. V gave up 0 bases and J gave up 8 bases, with 13 bases separating them. DNA for the CDR3: TGTGCCAGCAGCCAAGAGAGGGTTCTGGGGGGCTACACCTTC. This gives the protein CASSQERVLGGYTF.

The chain combines TRBV25-1 with TRBJ1-2; possible D gene TRBD1, 5 bases. The V gene's germline CDR1 is MGHDK and CDR2 SYGVNS. Trimming pared 2 bases from V and 5 bases from J, leaving 9 bases between. This CDR3 is 13 amino acids long. CDR3 sequence (DNA): TGTGCCAGCAGTGAAATGGGGGGGTATGGCTACACCTTC. Protein: CASSEMGGYGYTF.

This clone was observed a single time. The chain combines TRBV5-5 with TRBJ2-5, with D perhaps TRBD2 (5 bases). Trimming stripped 0 bases from V and 5 bases from J, with 17 bases between. Germline V gene data show CDR1 as SGHKS and CDR2 as YYEKEE (reference sequence). The CDR3 has 16 residues. The chain's CDR3 is CASSLVPSRTVETQYF. CDR3 nucleotide sequence: TGTGCCAGCAGCTTGGTTCCCTCCCGGACTGTTGAGACCCAGTACTTC.

J is TRBJ1-2 and V is TRBV2; TRBD1 agrees at 10 bases. The CDR3 is 13 residues long. Looked up from germline, CDR1 is SNHLY and CDR2 is FYNNEI. Trimming cost V 4 bases and J 4 bases; bases outside gene matches: 0. As DNA, the CDR3 is TGTGCCAGCAGTGGGACAGGGGGCTATGGCTACACCTTC. This translates into CASSGTGGYGYTF.

The gene calls are TRBV19 and TRBJ2-1, with 9 bases that match TRBD2. Germline lookup yields CDR1 LNHDA and CDR2 SQIVND (reference sequence). Trimming at V came to 5 bases and at J to 4 bases, leaving 6 bases not matched to a gene. The CDR3 spans 15 residues. The CDR3 DNA follows: TGTGCCAGTAGTGTGACTAGCGGAGAATACAATGAGCAGTTCTTC. Translation: CASSVTSGEYNEQFF.